This T cell receptor beta chain was recovered during a study of T cell responses to AZD1222 COVID-19 vaccine listed by TCRdb under 2021. Context from the whole study: TCR sequencing covered approximately 230 trial participants: about 210 given two doses of AZD1222 and 26 given two doses of MenACWY control vaccine. Enrollment into the trials was organized by age into subgroups of 18-55, 56-69 and 70-plus years, and those subgroups contained roughly 150, 30 and 60 TCR-sequenced participants, respectively.

This specimen's time point label, interpreted: about 28 days (+/-7) after the second vaccine dose. Read against the paper, the sample's treatment or condition label means: meningococcal conjugate vaccine given as trial control. The vaccinee samples were drawn from two UK trials, COV001 and COV002, one of which was a single-blind randomized controlled phase 2/3 trial testing AZD1222 (ChAdOx1 nCoV-19) in healthy adults. Trial participant PBMC samples were collected at day 0 and day 28 after the second dose for TCRbeta chain sequencing. What the study reported, not specific to this receptor: CD4 TCRs associated with the vaccine covered the entire spike protein, and the dominant responses were in regions 160-218 and 743-854. After two AZD1222 doses, spike-specific TCR breadth and depth were significantly higher than at day 0 and than in MenACWY recipients. Only five to seven AZD1222 recipients were SARS-CoV-2 seropositive at baseline, limiting conclusions about previously exposed vaccinees. The 56-69-year group was small, and its depth increase did not reach significance, likely because of low power. Because no samples from the day 14 peak response were available, repertoires could be characterized only after the peak T cell response. Most participants were white British and females outnumbered males, and the authors suggested that clonal diversity may have been underestimated. Reportedly, almost half of the unique spike-specific TCRs recognized epitopes lying outside the regions that are mutated in the B.1.351 and B.1.1.7 variants.

The CDR3 regions of human TCRbeta chains were analyzed by immunosequencing. The authors' analysis ran thus. Repertoire TCRs were checked for matches against a reference library of SARS-CoV-2-specific TCRs that had been generated using the MIRA antigen-specificity platform. Breadth was defined as the fraction of unique TCRs that were SARS-CoV-2-associated. Depth was defined as the fraction of total T cells that were SARS-CoV-2-associated. Using the MIRA data, every spike-specific TCR was mapped to the spike region that the TCR reacted to and assigned to either a CD4 or a CD8 class. Log10-transformed breadth and depth values were compared by one-way ANOVA with Sidak's multiple comparisons tests. Held by TCRdb, this immuneACCESS table contains in-frame sequences only and omits some clones. Under half of the omission traces to an unresolved V gene where checked; the cause of the rest is unknown. The V and J calls and the clone size are those of that table, but D and trimming were determined from the DNA. The sample includes about 150,000 clones, with roughly nine tenths observed a single time. In total, the top ten clones hold approximately 8% of the sample.

About this clone: Its antigen is not yet known. No clone much larger than this one lies a single base away; base qualities are absent.

Spanning cysteine to phenylalanine, the CDR3 consists of 13 amino acids. The kept DNA is CDR3 alone, 39 bases in frame from the first base. CDR1 LNHDA and CDR2 SQIVND were looked up in the germline V gene (reference sequence). Trimming at the junction amounts to 8 bases on V and 8 bases on J, and the germline ends lie 18 bases apart. Here the sequenced sample was peripheral blood, taken 28 days after the second dose of the MenACWY control vaccine. The chain links TRBV19 with TRBJ1-2, and TRBD1 may be the D gene, going by 6 matching bases. The receptor was isolated from an adult who received the MenACWY meningococcal vaccine as a control. Here the CDR3 is given as CASSFGGAGGYTF. The nucleotide sequence reads TGTGCCAGTTCGTTCGGGGGGGCCGGGGGCTACACCTTC.